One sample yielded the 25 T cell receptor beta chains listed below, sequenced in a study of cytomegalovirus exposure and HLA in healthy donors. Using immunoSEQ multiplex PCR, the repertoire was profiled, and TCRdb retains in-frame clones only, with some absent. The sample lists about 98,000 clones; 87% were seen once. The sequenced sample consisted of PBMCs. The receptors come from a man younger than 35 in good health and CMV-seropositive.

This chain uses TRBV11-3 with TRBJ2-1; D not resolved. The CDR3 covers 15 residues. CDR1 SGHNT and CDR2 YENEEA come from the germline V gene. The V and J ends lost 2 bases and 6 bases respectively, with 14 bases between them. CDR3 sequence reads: CASSLPFLSLNEQFF. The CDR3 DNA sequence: TGTGCCAGCAGCTTACCTTTCCTGTCCCTCAATGAGCAGTTCTTC. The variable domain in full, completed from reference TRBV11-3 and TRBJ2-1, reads EAGVVQSPRYKIIEKKQPVAFWCNPISGHNTLYWYLQNLGQGPELLIRYENEEAVDDSQLPKDRFSAERLKGVDSTLKIQPAELGDSAVYLCASSLPFLSLNEQFFGPGTRLTVL.

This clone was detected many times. For the CDR3, the DNA is TGTGCCAGTCGATCGGGGGGCATTGGCTACACCTTC. This codes for CASRSGGIGYTF. The J gene is TRBJ1-2, the V gene TRBV19, with a possible D match to TRBD1 (6 bases). V lost 8 bases and J 7 bases, leaving 14 bases between the germline ends. The CDR3 extends over 12 amino acids. The germline gives CDR1 LNHDA, CDR2 SQIVND (reference sequence).

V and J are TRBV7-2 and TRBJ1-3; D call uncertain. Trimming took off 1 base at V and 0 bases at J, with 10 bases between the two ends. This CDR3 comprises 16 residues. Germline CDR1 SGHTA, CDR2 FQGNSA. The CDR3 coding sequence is TGTGCCAGCAGCTTAGTTCCAGAAACCTCTGGAAACACCATATATTTT. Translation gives CASSLVPETSGNTIYF. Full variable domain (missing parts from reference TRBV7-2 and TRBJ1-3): GAGVSQSPSNKVTEKGKDVELRCDPISGHTALYWYRQSLGQGLEFLIYFQGNSAPDKSGLPSDRFSAERTGGSVSTLTIQRTQQEDSAVYLCASSLVPETSGNTIYFGEGSWLTVV.

The CDR3 nucleotides are TGCAGCGTCCGCGGGCTACTTGGCTACGAGCAGTACTTC. Translating it yields CSVRGLLGYEQYF. The rearrangement links TRBV29-1 to TRBJ2-7; tentatively, D is TRBD2 (5 bases). Trimming cost V 6 bases and J 3 bases, with 15 bases left between them. Germline CDR1 reads SQVTM; CDR2 reads ANQGSEA. There are 13 residues in the CDR3.

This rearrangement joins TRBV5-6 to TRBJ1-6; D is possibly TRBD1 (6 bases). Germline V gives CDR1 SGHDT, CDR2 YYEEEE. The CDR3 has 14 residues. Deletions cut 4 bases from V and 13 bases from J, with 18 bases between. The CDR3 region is CASSPFTGRGPLHF. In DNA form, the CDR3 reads TGTGCCAGCAGCCCCTTCACAGGGCGAGGGCCCCTCCACTTT.

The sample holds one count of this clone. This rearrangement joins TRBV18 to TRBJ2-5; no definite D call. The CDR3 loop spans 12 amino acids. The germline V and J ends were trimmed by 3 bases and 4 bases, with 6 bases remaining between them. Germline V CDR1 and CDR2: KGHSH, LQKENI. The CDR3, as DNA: TGTGCCAGCTCACCCTCGGGAGAGACCCAGTACTTC. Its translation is CASSPSGETQYF.

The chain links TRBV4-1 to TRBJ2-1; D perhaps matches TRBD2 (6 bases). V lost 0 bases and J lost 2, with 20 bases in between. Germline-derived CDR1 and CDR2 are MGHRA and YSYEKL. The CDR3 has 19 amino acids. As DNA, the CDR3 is TGCGCCAGCAGCCAAGAGGCGGTCCTTGGCGGGATTCCCTACAATGAGCAGTTCTTC. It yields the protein CASSQEAVLGGIPYNEQFF.

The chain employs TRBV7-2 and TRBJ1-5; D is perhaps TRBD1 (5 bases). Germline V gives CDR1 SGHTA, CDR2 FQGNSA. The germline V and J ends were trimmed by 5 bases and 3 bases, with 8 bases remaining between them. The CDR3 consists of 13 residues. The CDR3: CASSDRINQPQHF. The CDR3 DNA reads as TGTGCCAGCAGCGACAGAATCAATCAGCCCCAGCATTTT.

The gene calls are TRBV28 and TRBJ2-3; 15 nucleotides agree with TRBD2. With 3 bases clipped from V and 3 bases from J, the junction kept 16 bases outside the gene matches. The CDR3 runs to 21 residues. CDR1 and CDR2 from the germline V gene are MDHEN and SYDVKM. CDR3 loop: CASSFGTETGLAGGPTDTQYF. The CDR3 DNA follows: TGTGCCAGCAGTTTTGGGACAGAGACTGGACTAGCGGGAGGGCCAACAGATACGCAGTATTTT.

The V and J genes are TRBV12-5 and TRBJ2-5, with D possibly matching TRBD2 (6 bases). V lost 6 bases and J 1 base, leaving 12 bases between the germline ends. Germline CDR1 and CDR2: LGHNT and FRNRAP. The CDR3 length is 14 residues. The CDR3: CASGPRDGQETQYF. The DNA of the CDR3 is TGTGCTAGTGGCCCGCGGGACGGCCAAGAGACCCAGTACTTC. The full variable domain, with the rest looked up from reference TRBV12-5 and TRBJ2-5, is DARVTQTPRHKVTEMGQEVTMRCQPILGHNTVFWYRQTMMQGLELLAYFRNRAPLDDSGMPKDRFSAEMPDATLATLKIQPSEPRDSAVYFCASGPRDGQETQYFGPGTRLLVL.

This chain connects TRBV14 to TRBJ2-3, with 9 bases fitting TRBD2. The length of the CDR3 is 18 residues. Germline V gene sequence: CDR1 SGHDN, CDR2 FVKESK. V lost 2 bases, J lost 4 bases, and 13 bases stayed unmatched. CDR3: CASSQKLGRGGLADTQYF. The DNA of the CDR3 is TGTGCCAGCAGCCAAAAACTGGGGCGGGGGGGCCTGGCAGATACGCAGTATTTT.

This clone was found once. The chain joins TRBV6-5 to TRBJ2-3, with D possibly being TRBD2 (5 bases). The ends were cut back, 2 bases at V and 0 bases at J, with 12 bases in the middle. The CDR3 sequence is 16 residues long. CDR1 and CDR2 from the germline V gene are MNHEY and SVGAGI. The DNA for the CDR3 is TGTGCCAGCAGTTACGGCCTAGCAATTAGCACAGATACGCAGTATTTT. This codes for CASSYGLAISTDTQYF.

The CDR3, as DNA: TGCGCCAGCAGTCACCCGACAGGCGGAGAGTACGAGCAGTACTTC. Translated, it gives CASSHPTGGEYEQYF. The chain recombines TRBV23-1 with TRBJ2-7; D possibly corresponds to TRBD1 (6 bases). TRBV23-1 belongs to the ORF category, with a function that is uncertain. The CDR3 is made up of 15 amino acids. Trimming took off 3 bases at V and 4 bases at J, with 16 bases between the two ends.

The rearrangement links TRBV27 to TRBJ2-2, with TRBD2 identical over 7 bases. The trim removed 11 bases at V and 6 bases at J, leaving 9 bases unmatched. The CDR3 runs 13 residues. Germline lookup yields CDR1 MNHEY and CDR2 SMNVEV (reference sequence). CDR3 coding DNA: TGTGCCGCGGGGGAAGGATATGCCGGGGAGCTGTTTTTT. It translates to CAAGEGYAGELFF.

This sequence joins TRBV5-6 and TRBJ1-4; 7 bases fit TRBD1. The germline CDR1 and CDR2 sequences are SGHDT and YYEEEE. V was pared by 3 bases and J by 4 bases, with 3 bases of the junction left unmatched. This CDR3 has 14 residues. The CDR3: CASSSGQVNEKLFF. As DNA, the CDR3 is TGTGCCAGCAGCTCAGGACAGGTTAATGAAAAACTGTTTTTT. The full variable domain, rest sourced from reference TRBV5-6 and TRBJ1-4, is DAGVTQSPTHLIKTRGQQVTLRCSPKSGHDTVSWYQQALGQGPQFIFQYYEEEERQRGNFPDRFSGHQFPNYSSELNVNALLLGDSALYLCASSSGQVNEKLFFGSGTQLSVL.

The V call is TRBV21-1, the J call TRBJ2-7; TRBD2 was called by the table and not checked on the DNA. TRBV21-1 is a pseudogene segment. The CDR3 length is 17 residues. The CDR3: CASSNPPGASSSYEQYF. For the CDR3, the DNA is TGTGCCAGCAGCAACCCGCCTGGAGCGTCGAGCTCCTACGAGCAGTACTTC.

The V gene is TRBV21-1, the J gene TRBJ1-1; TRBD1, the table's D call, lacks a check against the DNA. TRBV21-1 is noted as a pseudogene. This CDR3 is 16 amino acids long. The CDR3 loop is CASSKARTGLNTEAFF. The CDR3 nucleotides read TGTGCCAGCAGCAAAGCTAGGACAGGGCTGAACACTGAAGCTTTCTTT.

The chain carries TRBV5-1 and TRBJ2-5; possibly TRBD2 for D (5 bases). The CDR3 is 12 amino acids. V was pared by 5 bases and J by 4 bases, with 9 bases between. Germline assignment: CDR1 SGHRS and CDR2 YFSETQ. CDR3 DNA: TGCGCCAGCAGTTTCGGACTAGAGACCCAGTACTTC. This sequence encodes CASSFGLETQYF. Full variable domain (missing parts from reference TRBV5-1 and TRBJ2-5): KAGVTQTPRYLIKTRGQQVTLSCSPISGHRSVSWYQQTPGQGLQFLFEYFSETQRNKGNFPGRFSGRQFSNSRSEMNVSTLELGDSALYLCASSFGLETQYFGPGTRLLVL.

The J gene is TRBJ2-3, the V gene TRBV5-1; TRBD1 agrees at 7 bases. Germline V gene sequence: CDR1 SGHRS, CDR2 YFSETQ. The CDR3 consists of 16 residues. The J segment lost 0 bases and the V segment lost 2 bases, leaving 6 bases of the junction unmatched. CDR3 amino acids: CASSLNAGGSTDTQYF. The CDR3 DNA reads TGCGCCAGCAGCTTAAACGCAGGGGGTAGCACAGATACGCAGTATTTT.

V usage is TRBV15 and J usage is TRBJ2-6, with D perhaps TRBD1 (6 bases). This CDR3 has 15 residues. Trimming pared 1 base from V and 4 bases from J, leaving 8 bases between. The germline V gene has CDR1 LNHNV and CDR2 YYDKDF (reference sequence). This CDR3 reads CATSRGGQGANVLTF. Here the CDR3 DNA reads TGTGCCACCAGCAGAGGGGGGCAGGGGGCCAACGTCCTGACTTTC.

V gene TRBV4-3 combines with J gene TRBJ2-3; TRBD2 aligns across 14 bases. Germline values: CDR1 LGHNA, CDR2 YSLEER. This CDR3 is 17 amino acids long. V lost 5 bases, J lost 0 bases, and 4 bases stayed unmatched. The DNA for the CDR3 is TGCGCCAGCAGCGCAGGACTAGCGGGGGGTAGCACAGATACGCAGTATTTT. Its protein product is CASSAGLAGGSTDTQYF.

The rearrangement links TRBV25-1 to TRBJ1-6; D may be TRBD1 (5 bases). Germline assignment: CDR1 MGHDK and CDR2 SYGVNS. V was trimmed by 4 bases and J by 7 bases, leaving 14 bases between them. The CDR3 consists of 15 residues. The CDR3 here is CASSATGGGNSPLHF. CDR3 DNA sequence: TGTGCCAGCAGTGCAACCGGGGGAGGAAATTCACCCCTCCACTTT.

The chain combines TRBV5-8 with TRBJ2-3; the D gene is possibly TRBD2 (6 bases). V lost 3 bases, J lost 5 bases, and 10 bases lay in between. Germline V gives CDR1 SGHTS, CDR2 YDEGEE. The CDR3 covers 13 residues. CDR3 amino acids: CASSSGRGDTQYF. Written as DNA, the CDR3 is TGTGCCAGCAGCTCTGGGCGGGGAGATACGCAGTATTTT.

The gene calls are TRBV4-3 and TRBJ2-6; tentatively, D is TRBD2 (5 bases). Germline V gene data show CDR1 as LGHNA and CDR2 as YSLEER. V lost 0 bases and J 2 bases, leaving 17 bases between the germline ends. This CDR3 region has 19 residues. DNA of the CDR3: TGCGCCAGCAGCCAAGATATTCGGGGAATGATCACTGGGGCCAACGTCCTGACTTTC. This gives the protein CASSQDIRGMITGANVLTF.

The CDR3 coding sequence is TGTGCCAGCAGCTGGGACACAGGGGAAAATGAGCAGTTCTTC. This encodes CASSWDTGENEQFF. V and J are TRBV5-5 and TRBJ2-1; 7 bases are a match to TRBD1. J was trimmed by 7 bases and V by 3 bases; bases with no gene match: 7. Germline CDR1 SGHKS, CDR2 YYEKEE (reference sequence). The CDR3 runs 14 residues.